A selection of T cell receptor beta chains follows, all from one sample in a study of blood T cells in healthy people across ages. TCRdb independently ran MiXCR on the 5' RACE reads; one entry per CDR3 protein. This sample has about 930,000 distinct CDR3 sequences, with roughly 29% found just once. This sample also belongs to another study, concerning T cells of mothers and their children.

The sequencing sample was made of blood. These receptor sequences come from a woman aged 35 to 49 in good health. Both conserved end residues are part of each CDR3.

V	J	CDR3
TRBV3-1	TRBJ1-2	CASSQGSQGYNYGYTF
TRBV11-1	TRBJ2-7	CASSSRLADSLPEQYF
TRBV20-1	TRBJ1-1	CSARMTGFLGEAFF
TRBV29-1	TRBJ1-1	CSVRSGGITEAFF
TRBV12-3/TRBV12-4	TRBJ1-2	CASSPQLTLNYGYTF
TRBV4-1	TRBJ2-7	CASSQEGLQPYEQYF
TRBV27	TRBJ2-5	CASSLRPSRLGSYNEQYF
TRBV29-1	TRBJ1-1	CSFRGLGNTEAFF
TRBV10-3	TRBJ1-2	CAISAGRGPEGYTF
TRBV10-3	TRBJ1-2	CAISDLQGIHDGYTF
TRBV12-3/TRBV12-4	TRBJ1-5	CASTQEGEVGNQPQHF
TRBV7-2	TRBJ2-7	CASSLGAGGRSYEQYF
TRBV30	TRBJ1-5	CAWSVGGYSNQPQHF
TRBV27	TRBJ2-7	CASSSTSGGFRSYEQYF
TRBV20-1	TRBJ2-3	CSAAEGLAGTDTQYF
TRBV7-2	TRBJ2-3	CASSLEAGITDTQYF
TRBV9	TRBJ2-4	CASGAAVLSTDTQYF
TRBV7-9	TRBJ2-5	CASNSEKPQYF
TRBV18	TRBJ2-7	CASSRGGQGSYEQYF
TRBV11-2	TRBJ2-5	CASSVPSGETQYF
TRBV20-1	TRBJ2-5	CSAILGLQETQYF
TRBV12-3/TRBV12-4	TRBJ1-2	CASTDLDKALNYGYTF
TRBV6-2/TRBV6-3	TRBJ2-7	CASSYSTSGGDYEQYF
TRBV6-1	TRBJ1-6	CASSDNSPLHF
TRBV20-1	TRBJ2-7	CSARDQFALEQYF
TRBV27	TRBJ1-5	CASSPGLGDQPQHF
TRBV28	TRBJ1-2	CASSHYGNYGYTF
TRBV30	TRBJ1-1	CAWSPSGDEAFF
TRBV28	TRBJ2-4	CASSRTGTRGLAKNIQYF
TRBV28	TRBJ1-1	CASSLNTYTEAFF
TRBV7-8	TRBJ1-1	CASSPGTGERAFF
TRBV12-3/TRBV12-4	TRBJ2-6	CASRAGGRGLSGANVLTF
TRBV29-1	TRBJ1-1	CSVNQGRWDRAFF
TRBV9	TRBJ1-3	CASSPREDTIYF
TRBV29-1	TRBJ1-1	CSVLSQGITEAFF
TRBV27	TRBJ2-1	CASSFGATYNEQFF
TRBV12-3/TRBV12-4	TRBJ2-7	CASSFRFGAYEQYF